This section outlines one TCR beta chain sequence together with its context. The data are from a study of CD8 T cells in Susac syndrome. RNA, at about 0.45 to 1 ug, was reverse transcribed with random hexamers. TCRdb re-analysed the immunoSEQ multiplex PCR reads in MiXCR, keeping a single row per CDR3 protein. The sample yields 150,000 to 200,000 distinct CDR3 sequences, around 94% seen once. The CDR3 consists of 16 residues. The germline CDR1 and CDR2 sequences are SGHTA and FQGNSA. The ends were cut back, 5 bases at V and 4 bases at J, with 19 bases in the middle. Sequencing was done on a sample of CD4+ T cells from PBMCs. The chain employs TRBV7-2 and TRBJ2-3, with D possibly TRBD2 on 6 matching bases. This sequence was found in a human donor in good health. As DNA, the CDR3 is TGTGCCAGCAGCCCCCAGGGAGCGGGCATCCCAGATACGCAGTATTTT. It encodes CASSPQGAGIPDTQYF.